This T cell receptor (beta chain) came from a study of cytomegalovirus exposure and HLA in healthy donors (dated by TCRdb to about 2017). Context from the whole study: An earlier analysis of a few hundred of the donors reported 276 Gb of sequence data and 95 million to 130 million unique TCR beta sequences obtained from around 190 million T cells. An earlier analysis of about 620 of the donors applied high-throughput TCR beta sequencing to assess whether each TCR beta V gene segment acted as functional or pseudogenic. The T cell repertoires of 700 or so subjects were profiled by immunosequencing and related to cytomegalovirus serostatus. Among the roughly 370 genotyped donors, approximately 77% belonged to the genetic ancestry cluster associated with self-reported Caucasian donors. Across approximately 400 genotyped donors of the cohort, an average of about 220,000 unique TCR beta nucleotide sequences per donor were sequenced, and 15% to 20% of those sequences were non-productive. In addition to the first cohort of several hundred subjects, a separate validation cohort of 120 different subjects was used. The study aimed to test whether signatures of past pathogen exposure could be identified by cataloging public T cell receptors. High-throughput TCR immunosequencing, statistical association of individual TCRs with disease status, and machine learning were combined to predict cytomegalovirus infection status. HLA typing included class I and class II loci at four-digit resolution. To study patterns of TCR occurrence, a later analysis re-analyzed previously published TCR beta repertoires from 500 to 850 donors and added high-resolution HLA genotyping. A later genetic analysis used genome-wide SNP genotypes for 398 of the 666 donors, treating that subset as a discovery cohort. Alongside the repertoire data, information on donor age, sex, ethnicity and CMV serostatus was compiled. Every repertoire in the discovery cohort had been generated on one and the same sequencing platform. Typing coverage differed by locus: A, B, C, DRB1 and DQB1 were typed in about 629-630 donors, DQA1 in 522, DPA1 in approximately 600, and DPB1 in approximately 450. Rather than using new phenotypic data, the later analysis identified candidate immune exposures from TCR beta sequences and from how often those sequences occurred across donors. An early release covering more than 500 HLA-typed donors comprised 250 to 350 gigabases of sequencing data and around 80 million unique TCR sequences. Roughly 5 DR-DQ haplotypes were treated as single units for association and clustering because of strong linkage in the cohort.

The germline V gene gives CDR1 as MGHRA and CDR2 as YSYEKL. Taken from cysteine to phenylalanine, the CDR3 has 15 residues. Left in the record is the CDR3 DNA by itself, 45 bases read in frame from the first base. Clipping removes 6 bases from V and 4 bases from J, with 11 as the unmatched junction base count. Beyond this particular receptor, the publication reports: According to a later genetic analysis, donors in an Asian-associated ancestry cluster had fewer N-insertions in productive TCRs than the approximately 690-donor mean. A group of highly shared sequence variants was considered likely to be a technical artifact of the sequencing pipeline. Correlated functional status among segregating V segments might be attributable to linkage disequilibrium, but an unknown experimental factor could not be ruled out. Because HLA typing was unavailable for some donors at each locus, only the typed subset was used in association tests. Across donors, most TCR sequences were observed very rarely, whereas some public TCRs were present in many individuals. Three of the identified cytomegalovirus-associated TCR beta chains were confirmed in vitro to be specific for cytomegalovirus antigens. The only immune exposure information available for the cohort was CMV serostatus. Assigning TCR associations to individual alleles was difficult when HLA alleles, especially DR and DQ, strongly co-occurred. According to a later analysis, TCR association rates differed among HLA loci, with DRB1 alleles showing the most associated TCRs and HLA-C alleles showing the fewest. In a later analysis, HLA-associated TCR beta chains were found to be more clonally expanded and to have lower generation probabilities than equally common non-associated chains. A further reported finding was that TCR beta sequences accurately predicted the HLA-A and HLA-B alleles for most subjects in the first cohort. In this cohort, only TCR beta chains were sequenced, and detectable features were limited by the absence of alpha or paired-chain data. About 17 rarely observed V segments, including chromosome 9 orphons, were excluded from the earlier analysis of almost 600 of the donors because counts were too low. An earlier analysis of 587 of the donors showed that most TCR beta V segments appeared in productive rearrangements either about 87% or about 30% of the time, which broadly matched IMGT annotations. An association between a missense DCLRE1C variant and V-gene and J-gene trimming of TCR beta chains was found in a later genetic analysis and replicated in an independent cohort. According to a later analysis, most CMV-associated TCR beta chains appeared to be HLA-restricted, and the HLA associations seemed to be driven largely by CMV exposure. At a false discovery rate of 0.05, a later analysis linked fewer than 20,000 TCR beta sequences to specific HLA alleles. Some IMGT-functional V segments, including TRBV6-2 and TRBV6-3, could not be distinguished by the 87-base-pair reads and were therefore excluded. The presence/absence analyses assumed that sequencing depth was roughly uniform across donors, and that assumption may not be true. The authors suggested that the approach could potentially be extended to other disease states and immunological phenotypes. The study gave a list of about 160 TCR beta chains associated with cytomegalovirus. In a later analysis, several top co-occurrence clusters were reported to appear linked to parvovirus B19, influenza, CMV and Epstein-Barr virus. The classifier was reported to diagnose cytomegalovirus status with high specificity and sensitivity in both the original and validation cohorts.

The cohort was made up of roughly 670 healthy bone marrow donors. At the time of sampling, every cohort member was nominally healthy, though immune exposures that went unrecorded were likely present. The donor was CMV seropositive and was included in the group of approximately 310 seropositive cohort members. A peripheral blood sample was provided by each donor, and peripheral blood mononuclear cells were used for TCR beta sequencing. Genomic DNA extraction from the blood cell samples was performed with the Qiagen DNeasy Blood Extraction Kit. As for this clone: No cognate antigen has been identified for it. It has no much larger one-base neighbor in the sample; base qualities were not kept.

Libraries were constructed by the immunoSEQ multiplex PCR assay. A mixture of 60 forward primers for TCR Vbeta segments and 13 reverse primers for TCR Jbeta segments was used in the multiplex PCR. The CDR3 region of rearranged TCR beta genes was amplified from genomic DNA by a multiplex PCR assay. Amplified TCR beta libraries were sequenced as 87-base-pair reads on the Illumina HiSeq System. The published analysis was carried out like this. A later analysis counted some 80 million unique TCR beta chains across the 500 to 850 repertoires, and 10 million to 12 million of these chains were shared by at least two donors. Raw reads were error-corrected and collapsed into unique sequences with a nearest-neighbor algorithm that merged closely related sequences to remove PCR and sequencing errors. To assign V, D and J gene segments, CDR3 sequences were aligned to IMGT reference sequences. For a sequence to be retained, a match of at least six nucleotides was required to both a V gene segment and a J gene segment. Rearrangements were classified as productive when the CDR3 lacked stop codons and remained in frame with V and J, and all other rearrangements were classified as non-productive. Following IMGT convention, CDR3 was defined as the stretch from the second conserved V-encoded cysteine to the conserved J-encoded phenylalanine. The earlier analysis of some 580 of the donors excluded any sequence lacking an unambiguous match to a single V gene segment. In an earlier analysis of a few hundred of the donors, V segments were called functional above 56.7% productive rearrangements and were called segregating when the between-donor standard deviation exceeded 5%. A statistical classification framework was developed to diagnose cytomegalovirus status using the catalog of TCR beta chain sequences. In a later analysis, TCR nucleotide sequences were compared against IMGT/GENE-DB human TR gene sequences so that V and J genes could be assigned. A later analysis assigned CDR3 sequences and most-parsimonious VDJ recombination scenarios with the TCRdist pipeline. A later analysis defined each TCR beta chain by its CDR3 amino acid sequence plus V-gene family, and excluded reads lacking a unique V-gene family. As a way to deal with suspected cross-contamination and a sequencing artifact, a later analysis dropped 450 to 700 nucleotide sequences that were highly shared and had low generation probability. In a later analysis, a clonal expansion index for each public chain was calculated from normalized within-repertoire ranks of inferred template counts. Generation probabilities in a later analysis came from a VDJ recombination model fitted to out-of-frame rearrangements, and those results were checked against IGoR. Hypergeometric tests were used in a later analysis to score TCR-TCR, TCR-HLA and TCR-CMV co-occurrence, with a repertoire-size bias correction applied to the TCR pairs. False discovery rates were estimated in a later analysis by permuting HLA or CMV assignments 20 times. In a later analysis, co-occurring TCRs were grouped using DBSCAN, and TCRdist sequence similarity was added for clustering within HLA-allele-positive subsets. Co-occurrence clustering excluded repertoires with fewer than 30,000 or more than 120,000 public chains, plus five with anomalous nucleotide sharing. This is the immuneACCESS table as TCRdb keeps it, with only in-frame sequences that have V and J called. A part of the clones is gone; compared with another copy, unresolved V genes explain less than half, and the rest is unexplained. The V and J calls and clone size were taken over from that table, and D and trimming were inferred from the DNA. The sample table lists about 65,000 clones, about 72% of them with a count of one. Together, the top ten hold less than 3.5% of the sample.

Input material: PBMCs. The receptor chain draws on TRBV4-1 and TRBJ1-2; 7 bases in the junction line up with TRBD1. The origin of this receptor is a girl aged 10-17 years in good health and CMV-seropositive. For the CDR3, the sequence is CASSRDRDSIYGYTF. The DNA sequence is as follows: TGCGCCAGCAGTCGAGACAGGGACTCGATCTATGGCTACACCTTC.